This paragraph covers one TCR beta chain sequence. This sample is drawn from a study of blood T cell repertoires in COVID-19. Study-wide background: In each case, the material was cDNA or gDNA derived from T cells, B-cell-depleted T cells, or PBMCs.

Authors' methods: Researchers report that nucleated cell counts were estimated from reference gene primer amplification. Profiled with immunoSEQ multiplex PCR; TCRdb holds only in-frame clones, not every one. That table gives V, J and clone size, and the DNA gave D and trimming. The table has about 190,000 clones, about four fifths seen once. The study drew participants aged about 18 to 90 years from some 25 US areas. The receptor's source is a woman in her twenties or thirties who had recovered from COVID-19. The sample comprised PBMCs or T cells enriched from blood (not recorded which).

For the CDR3, the DNA is TGTGCCAGCAGCGAGGGGACTCAAATAAGCACAGATACGCAGTATTTT. Its protein product is CASSEGTQISTDTQYF. The chain couples TRBV11-2 to TRBJ2-3; weak D call: TRBD2 (6 bases). Trimming pared 5 bases from V and 0 bases from J, leaving 15 bases between. The CDR3 runs to 16 residues. Germline lookup yields CDR1 SGHAT and CDR2 FQNNGV.